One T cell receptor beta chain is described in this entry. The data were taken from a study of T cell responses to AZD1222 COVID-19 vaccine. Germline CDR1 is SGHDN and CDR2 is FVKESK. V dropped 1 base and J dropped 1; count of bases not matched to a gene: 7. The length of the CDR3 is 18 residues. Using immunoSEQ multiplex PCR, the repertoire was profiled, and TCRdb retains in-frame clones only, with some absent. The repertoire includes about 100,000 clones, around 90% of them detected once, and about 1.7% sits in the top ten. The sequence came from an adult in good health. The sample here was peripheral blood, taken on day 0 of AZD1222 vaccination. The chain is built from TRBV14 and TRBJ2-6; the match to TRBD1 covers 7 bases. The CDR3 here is CASSQGTGRLSGANVLTF. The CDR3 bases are TGTGCCAGCAGCCAAGGGACAGGTAGACTATCTGGGGCCAACGTCCTGACTTTC.